This TCR beta chain was documented in a study of T cell responses to AZD1222 COVID-19 vaccine. Study results and caveats: Spike was spanned by vaccine-associated CD4 TCRs, with dominance at 160-218 and 743-854.

Only in-frame clones appear in the TCRdb table, and some are missing; sequencing was by immunoSEQ multiplex PCR. The sample shows around 160,000 clones, 90% to 95% of them seen only once. From germline, CDR1 is MNHEY and CDR2 SMNVEV (reference sequence). Unmatched junction bases numbered 3, after V lost 5 bases and J lost 3 bases. The CDR3 covers 14 residues. Concerning this clone: Its target is not known.

This material consisted of peripheral blood, taken on day 0 of AZD1222 vaccination. The V call is TRBV27, the J call TRBJ2-7; 11 bases agree with TRBD2. The receptor was isolated from an adult in good health. The chain's CDR3 is CASSPGTSGYEQYF. CDR3 DNA: TGTGCCAGCAGTCCCGGGACTAGCGGCTACGAGCAGTACTTC.